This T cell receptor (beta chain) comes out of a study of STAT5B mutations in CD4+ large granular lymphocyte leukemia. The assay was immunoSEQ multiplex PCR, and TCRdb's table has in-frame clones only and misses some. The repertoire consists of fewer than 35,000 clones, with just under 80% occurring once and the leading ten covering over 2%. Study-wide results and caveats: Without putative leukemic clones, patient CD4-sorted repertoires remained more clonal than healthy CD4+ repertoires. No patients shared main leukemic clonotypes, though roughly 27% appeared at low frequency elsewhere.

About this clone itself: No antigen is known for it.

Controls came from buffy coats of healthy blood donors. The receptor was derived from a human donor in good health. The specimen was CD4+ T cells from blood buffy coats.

The CDR3 nucleotides are TGTGCCAGCAGCGTGTATTCCGGGACAGGGACCGGGGAGCTGTTTTTT. Amino acid sequence: CASSVYSGTGTGELFF. The rearrangement joins TRBV9 to TRBJ2-2; TRBD1 aligns across 9 bases. CDR3 length: 16 residues. V gave up 2 bases and J gave up 5 bases; unmatched junction bases: 7. Germline CDR1 SGDLS, CDR2 YYNGEE.